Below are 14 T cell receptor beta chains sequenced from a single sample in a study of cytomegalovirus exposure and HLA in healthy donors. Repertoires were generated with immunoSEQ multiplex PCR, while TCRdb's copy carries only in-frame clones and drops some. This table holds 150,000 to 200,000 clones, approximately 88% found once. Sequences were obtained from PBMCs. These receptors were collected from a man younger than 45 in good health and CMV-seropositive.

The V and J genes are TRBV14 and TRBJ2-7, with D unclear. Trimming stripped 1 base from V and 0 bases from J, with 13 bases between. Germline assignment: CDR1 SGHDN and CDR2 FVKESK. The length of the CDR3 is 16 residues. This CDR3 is CASSQVRTLSSYEQYF. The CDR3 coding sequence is TGTGCCAGCAGCCAAGTCCGTACCCTCAGCTCCTACGAGCAGTACTTC.

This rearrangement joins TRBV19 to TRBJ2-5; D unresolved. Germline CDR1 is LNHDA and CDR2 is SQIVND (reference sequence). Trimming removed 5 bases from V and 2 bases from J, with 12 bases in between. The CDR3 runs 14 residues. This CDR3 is CASSHGPSQETQYF. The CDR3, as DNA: TGTGCCAGTAGTCATGGCCCCAGTCAAGAGACCCAGTACTTC.

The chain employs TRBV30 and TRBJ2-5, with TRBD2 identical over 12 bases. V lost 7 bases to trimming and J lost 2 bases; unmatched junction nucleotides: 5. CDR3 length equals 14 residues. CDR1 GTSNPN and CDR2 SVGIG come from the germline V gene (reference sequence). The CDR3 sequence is CASPGLAGQETQYF. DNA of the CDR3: TGTGCCTCCCCGGGACTAGCGGGTCAAGAGACCCAGTACTTC.

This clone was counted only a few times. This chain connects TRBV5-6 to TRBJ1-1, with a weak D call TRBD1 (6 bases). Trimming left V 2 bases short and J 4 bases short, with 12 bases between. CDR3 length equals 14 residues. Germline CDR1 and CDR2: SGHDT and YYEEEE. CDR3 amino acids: CASSLQGYGTEAFF. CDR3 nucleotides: TGTGCCAGCAGCTTACAGGGCTATGGCACTGAAGCTTTCTTT.

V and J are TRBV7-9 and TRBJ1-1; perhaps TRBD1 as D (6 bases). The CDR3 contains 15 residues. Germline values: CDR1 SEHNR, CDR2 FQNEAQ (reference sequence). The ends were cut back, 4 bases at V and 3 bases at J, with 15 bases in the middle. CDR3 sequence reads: CASSSVRGLDTEAFF. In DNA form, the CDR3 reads TGTGCCAGCAGCTCTGTGAGGGGGTTGGACACTGAAGCTTTCTTT.

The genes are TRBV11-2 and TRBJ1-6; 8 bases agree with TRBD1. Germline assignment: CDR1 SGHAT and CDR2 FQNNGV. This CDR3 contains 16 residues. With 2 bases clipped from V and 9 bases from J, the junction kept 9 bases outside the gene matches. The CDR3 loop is CASSLHQDRVLSPLHF. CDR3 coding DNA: TGTGCCAGCAGCTTACACCAGGACAGGGTTCTTTCACCCCTCCACTTT.

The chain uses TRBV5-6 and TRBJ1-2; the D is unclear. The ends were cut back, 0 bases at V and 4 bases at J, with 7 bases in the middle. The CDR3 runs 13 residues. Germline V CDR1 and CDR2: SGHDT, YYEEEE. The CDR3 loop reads CASSLASIYGYTF. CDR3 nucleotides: TGTGCCAGCAGCTTGGCGAGCATCTATGGCTACACCTTC. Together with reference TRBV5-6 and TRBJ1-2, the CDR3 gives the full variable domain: DAGVTQSPTHLIKTRGQQVTLRCSPKSGHDTVSWYQQALGQGPQFIFQYYEEEERQRGNFPDRFSGHQFPNYSSELNVNALLLGDSALYLCASSLASIYGYTFGSGTRLTVV.

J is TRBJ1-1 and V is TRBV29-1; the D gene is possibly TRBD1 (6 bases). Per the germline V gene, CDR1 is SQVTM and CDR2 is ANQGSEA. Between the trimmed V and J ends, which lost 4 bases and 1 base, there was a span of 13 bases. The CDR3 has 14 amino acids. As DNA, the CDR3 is TGCAGCGTTGGGGGACAACAACAGAACACTGAAGCTTTCTTT. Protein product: CSVGGQQQNTEAFF.

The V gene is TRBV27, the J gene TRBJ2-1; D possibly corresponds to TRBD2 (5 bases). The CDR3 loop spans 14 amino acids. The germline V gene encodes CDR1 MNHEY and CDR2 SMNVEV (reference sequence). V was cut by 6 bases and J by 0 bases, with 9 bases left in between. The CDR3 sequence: CASRRGSSYNEQFF. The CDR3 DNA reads TGTGCCAGCAGGCGAGGGTCCTCCTACAATGAGCAGTTCTTC.

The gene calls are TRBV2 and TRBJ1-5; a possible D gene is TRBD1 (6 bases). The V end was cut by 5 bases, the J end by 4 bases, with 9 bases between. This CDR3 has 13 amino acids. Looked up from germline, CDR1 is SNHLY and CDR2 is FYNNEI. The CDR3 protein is CASSRTANQPQHF. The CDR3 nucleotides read TGTGCCAGCAGTCGGACAGCAAATCAGCCCCAGCATTTT. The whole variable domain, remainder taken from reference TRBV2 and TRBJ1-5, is EPEVTQTPSHQVTQMGQEVILRCVPISNHLYFYWYRQILGQKVEFLVSFYNNEISEKSEIFDDQFSVERPDGSNFTLKIRSTKLEDSAMYFCASSRTANQPQHFGDGTRLSIL.

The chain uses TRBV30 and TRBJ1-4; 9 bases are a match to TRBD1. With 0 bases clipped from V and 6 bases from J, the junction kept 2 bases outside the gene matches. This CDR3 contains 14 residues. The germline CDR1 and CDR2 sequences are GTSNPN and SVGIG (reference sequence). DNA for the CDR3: TGTGCCTGGAGTGTAAGGGACAGGGATGAAAAACTGTTTTTT. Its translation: CAWSVRDRDEKLFF.

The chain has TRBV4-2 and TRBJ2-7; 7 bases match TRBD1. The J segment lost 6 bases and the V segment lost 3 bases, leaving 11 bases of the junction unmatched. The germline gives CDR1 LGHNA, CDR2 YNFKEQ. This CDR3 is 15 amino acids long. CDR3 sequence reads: CASSQPGQKGAEQYF. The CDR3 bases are TGTGCCAGCAGCCAGCCGGGACAGAAAGGCGCCGAGCAGTACTTC.

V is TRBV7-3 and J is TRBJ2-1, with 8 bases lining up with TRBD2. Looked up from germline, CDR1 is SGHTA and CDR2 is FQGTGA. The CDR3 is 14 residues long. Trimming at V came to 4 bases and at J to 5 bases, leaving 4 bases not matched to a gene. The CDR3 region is CASSSGGVNNEQFF. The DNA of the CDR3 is TGTGCCAGCAGCTCCGGGGGGGTAAACAATGAGCAGTTCTTC.

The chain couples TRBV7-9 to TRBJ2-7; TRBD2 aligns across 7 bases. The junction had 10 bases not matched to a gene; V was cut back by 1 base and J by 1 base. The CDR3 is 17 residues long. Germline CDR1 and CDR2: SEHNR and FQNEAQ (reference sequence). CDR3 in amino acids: CASSLEGGSVTSYEQYF. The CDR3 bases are TGTGCCAGCAGCTTAGAGGGCGGGAGCGTGACTTCCTACGAGCAGTACTTC.